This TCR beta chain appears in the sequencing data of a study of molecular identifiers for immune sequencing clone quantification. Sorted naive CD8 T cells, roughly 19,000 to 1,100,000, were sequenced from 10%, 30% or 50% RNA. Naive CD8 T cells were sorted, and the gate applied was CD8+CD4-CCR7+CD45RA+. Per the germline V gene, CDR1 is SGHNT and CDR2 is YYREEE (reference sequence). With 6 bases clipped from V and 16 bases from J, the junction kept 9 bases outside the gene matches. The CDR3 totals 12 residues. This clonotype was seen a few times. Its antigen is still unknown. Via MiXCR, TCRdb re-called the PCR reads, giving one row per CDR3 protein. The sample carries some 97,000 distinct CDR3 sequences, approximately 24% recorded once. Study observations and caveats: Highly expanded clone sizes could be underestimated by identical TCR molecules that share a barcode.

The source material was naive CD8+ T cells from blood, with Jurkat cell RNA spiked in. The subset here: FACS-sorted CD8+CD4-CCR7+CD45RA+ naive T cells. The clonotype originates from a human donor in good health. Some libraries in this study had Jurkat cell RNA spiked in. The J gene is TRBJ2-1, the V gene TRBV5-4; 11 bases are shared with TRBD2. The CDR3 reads CASTSLAGGTFF. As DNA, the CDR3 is TGTGCCAGCACCTCCCTAGCGGGGGGCACTTTCTTC.